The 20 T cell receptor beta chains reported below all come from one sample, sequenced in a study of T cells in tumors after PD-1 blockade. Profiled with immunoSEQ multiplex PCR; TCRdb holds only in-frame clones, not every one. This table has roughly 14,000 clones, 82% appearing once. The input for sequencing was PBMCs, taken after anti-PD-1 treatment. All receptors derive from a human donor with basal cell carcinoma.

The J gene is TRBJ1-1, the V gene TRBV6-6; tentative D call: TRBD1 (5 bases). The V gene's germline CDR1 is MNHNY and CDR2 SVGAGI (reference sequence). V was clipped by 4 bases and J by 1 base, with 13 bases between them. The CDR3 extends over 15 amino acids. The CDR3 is CASSSPGRKNTEAFF. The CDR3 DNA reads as TGTGCCAGCAGTTCCCCGGGACGGAAGAACACTGAAGCTTTCTTT.

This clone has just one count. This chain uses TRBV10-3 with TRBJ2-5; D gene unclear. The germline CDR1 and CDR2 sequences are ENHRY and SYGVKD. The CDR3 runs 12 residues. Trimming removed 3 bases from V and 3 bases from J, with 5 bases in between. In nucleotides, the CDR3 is TGTGCCATCAGTGACCCGGAAGAGACCCAGTACTTC. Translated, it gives CAISDPEETQYF.

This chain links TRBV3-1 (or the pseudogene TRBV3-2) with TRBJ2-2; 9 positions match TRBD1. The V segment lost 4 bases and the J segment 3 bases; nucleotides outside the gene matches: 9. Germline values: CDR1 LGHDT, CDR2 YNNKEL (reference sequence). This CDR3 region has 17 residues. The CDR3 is CASSREQGARDTGELFF. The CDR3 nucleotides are TGTGCCAGCAGCCGGGAACAGGGGGCTCGGGACACCGGGGAGCTGTTTTTT.

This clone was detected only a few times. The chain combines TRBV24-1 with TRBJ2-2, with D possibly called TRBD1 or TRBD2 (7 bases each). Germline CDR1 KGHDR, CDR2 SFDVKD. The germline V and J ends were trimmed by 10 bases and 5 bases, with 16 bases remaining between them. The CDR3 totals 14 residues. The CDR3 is CATSTGRDTGELFF. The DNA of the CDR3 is TGTGCCACATCGACAGGGAGGGATACCGGGGAGCTGTTTTTT.

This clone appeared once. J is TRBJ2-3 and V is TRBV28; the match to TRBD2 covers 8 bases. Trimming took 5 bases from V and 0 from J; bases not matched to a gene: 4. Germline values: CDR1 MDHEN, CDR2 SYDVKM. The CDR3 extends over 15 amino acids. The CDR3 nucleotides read TGTGCCAGCAGTACCAAGCGGGAGAGCACAGATACGCAGTATTTT. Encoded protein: CASSTKRESTDTQYF.

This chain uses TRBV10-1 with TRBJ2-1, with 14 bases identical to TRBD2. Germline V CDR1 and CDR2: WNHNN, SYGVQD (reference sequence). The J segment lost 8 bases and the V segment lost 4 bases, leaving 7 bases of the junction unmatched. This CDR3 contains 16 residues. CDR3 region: CASSGQGTSGSDEQFF. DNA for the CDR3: TGCGCCAGCAGTGGACAGGGGACTAGCGGGAGCGATGAGCAGTTCTTC.

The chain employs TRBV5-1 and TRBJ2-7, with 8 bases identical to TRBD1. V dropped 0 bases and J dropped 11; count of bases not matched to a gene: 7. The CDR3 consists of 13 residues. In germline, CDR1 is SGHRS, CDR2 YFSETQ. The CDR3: CASSLDTGGEKYF. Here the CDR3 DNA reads TGCGCCAGCAGCTTGGATACAGGGGGTGAGAAGTACTTC.

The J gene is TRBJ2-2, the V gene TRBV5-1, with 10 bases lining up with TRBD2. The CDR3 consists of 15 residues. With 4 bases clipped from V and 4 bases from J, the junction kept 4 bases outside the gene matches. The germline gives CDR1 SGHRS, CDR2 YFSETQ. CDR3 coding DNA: TGCGCCAGCAGCGATAGCGGGGGGTCCACCGGGGAGCTGTTTTTT. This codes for CASSDSGGSTGELFF.

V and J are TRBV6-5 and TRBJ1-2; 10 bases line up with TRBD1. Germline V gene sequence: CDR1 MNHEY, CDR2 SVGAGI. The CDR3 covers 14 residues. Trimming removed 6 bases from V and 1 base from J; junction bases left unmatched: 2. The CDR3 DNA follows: TGTGCCAGCAGGGGGACAGGGGATAACTATGGCTACACCTTC. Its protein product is CASRGTGDNYGYTF.

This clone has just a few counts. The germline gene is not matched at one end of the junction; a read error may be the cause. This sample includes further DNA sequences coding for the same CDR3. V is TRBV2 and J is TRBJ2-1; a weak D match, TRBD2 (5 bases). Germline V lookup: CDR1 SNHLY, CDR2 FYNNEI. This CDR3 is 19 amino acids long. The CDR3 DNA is TGTGCCTGCAGTGATGGGTGGGCGCGGGTGGGGAGCTCCTACAATGAGCAGTTCTTC. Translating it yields CACSDGWARVGSSYNEQFF.

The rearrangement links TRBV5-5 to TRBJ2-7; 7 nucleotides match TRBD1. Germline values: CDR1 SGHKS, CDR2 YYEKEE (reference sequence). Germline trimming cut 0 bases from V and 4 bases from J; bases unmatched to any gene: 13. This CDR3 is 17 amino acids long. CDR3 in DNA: TGTGCCAGCAGCTTGGCCATACGGGACAGCCCCCCGTACGAGCAGTACTTC. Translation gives CASSLAIRDSPPYEQYF.

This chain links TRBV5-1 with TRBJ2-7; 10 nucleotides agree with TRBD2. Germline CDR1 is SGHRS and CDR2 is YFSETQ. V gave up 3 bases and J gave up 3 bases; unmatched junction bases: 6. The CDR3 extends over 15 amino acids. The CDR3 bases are TGCGCCAGCAGCTCAGGGACTAGCGCAGTCTACGAGCAGTACTTC. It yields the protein CASSSGTSAVYEQYF.

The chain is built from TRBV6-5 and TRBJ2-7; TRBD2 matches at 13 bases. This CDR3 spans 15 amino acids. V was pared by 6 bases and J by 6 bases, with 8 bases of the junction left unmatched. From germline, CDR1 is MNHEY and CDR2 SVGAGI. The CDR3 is CASSRTSGGDGEQYF. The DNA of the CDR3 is TGTGCCAGCAGCAGGACTAGCGGGGGCGACGGCGAGCAGTACTTC.

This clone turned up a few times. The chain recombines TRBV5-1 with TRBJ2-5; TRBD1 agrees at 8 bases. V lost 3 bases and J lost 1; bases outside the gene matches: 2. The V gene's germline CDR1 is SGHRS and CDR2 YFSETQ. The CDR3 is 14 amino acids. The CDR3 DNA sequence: TGCGCCAGCAGCTACGGACAGGGCCAAGAGACCCAGTACTTC. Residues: CASSYGQGQETQYF.

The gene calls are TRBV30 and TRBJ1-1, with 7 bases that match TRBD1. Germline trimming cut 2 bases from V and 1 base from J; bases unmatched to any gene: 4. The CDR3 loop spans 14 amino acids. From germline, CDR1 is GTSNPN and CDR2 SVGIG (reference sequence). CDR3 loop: CAWSRDRANTEAFF. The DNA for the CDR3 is TGTGCCTGGAGTCGAGACAGGGCGAACACTGAAGCTTTCTTT.

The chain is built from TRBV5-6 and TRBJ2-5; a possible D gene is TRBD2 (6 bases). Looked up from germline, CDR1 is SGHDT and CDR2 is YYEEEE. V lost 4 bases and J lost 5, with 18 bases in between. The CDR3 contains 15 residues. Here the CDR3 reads CASSVADLGGETQYF. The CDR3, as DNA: TGTGCCAGCAGCGTCGCCGATCTGGGGGGTGAGACCCAGTACTTC. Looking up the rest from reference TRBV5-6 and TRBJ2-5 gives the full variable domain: DAGVTQSPTHLIKTRGQQVTLRCSPKSGHDTVSWYQQALGQGPQFIFQYYEEEERQRGNFPDRFSGHQFPNYSSELNVNALLLGDSALYLCASSVADLGGETQYFGPGTRLLVL.

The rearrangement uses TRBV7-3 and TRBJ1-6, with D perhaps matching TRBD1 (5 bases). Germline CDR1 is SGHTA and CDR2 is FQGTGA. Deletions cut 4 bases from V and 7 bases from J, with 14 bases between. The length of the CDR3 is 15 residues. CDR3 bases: TGTGCCAGCAGCTCCTCCGGGACGCGGAATTCACCCCTCCACTTT. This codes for CASSSSGTRNSPLHF. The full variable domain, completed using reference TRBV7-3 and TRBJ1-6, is GAGVSQTPSNKVTEKGKYVELRCDPISGHTALYWYRQSLGQGPEFLIYFQGTGAADDSGLPNDRFFAVRPEGSVSTLKIQRTERGDSAVYLCASSSSGTRNSPLHFGNGTRLTVT.

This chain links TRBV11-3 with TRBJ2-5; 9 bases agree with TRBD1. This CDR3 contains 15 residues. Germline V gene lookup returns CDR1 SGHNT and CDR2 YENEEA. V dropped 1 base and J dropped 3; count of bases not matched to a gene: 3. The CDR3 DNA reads TGTGCCAGCAGCTTAGGGGACAGGGTAGAAGAGACCCAGTACTTC. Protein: CASSLGDRVEETQYF.

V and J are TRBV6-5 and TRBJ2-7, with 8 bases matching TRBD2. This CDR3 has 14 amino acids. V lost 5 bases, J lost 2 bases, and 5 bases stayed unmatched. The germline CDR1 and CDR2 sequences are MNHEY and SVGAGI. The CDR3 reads CASSRTGGPYEQYF. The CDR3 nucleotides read TGTGCCAGCAGTCGAACGGGAGGGCCCTACGAGCAGTACTTC.

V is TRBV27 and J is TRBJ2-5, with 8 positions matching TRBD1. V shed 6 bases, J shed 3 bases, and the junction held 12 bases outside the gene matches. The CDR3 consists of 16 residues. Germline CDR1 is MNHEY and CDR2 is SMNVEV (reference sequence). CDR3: CASRPTGVLGKETQYF. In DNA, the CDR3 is TGTGCCAGCAGACCGACAGGGGTTTTGGGTAAAGAGACCCAGTACTTC.